This entry features one T cell receptor beta chain sequence. What it binds is not known. The data stem from a study of early T cells in non-severe SARS-CoV-2 infection. Study summary: With bulk RNA from unsorted whole blood as input, sequencing yielded unpaired chains. Study-level results: Private and CD4 specificities were missed by VDJdb matching, which favored anti-spike CD8 responses.

Unique molecular identifiers (one per individual cDNA molecule) were attached. TCRdb re-derived calls from the 5' RACE reads in MiXCR, one entry per CDR3 protein. The sample has approximately 76,000 distinct CDR3 sequences, more than 13% seen once. The germline V gene has CDR1 LGHNA and CDR2 YNFKEQ. CDR3 size: 12 residues. V dropped 1 base and J dropped 4 bases, with 3 bases sitting between them. The gene calls are TRBV4-2 and TRBJ2-3; D ambiguous. Material: whole blood. The clonotype was recovered from an adult who was a healthcare worker with PCR-confirmed SARS-CoV-2 infection or an uninfected control (not recorded which). CDR3 in amino acids: CASSQVADTQYF. CDR3 bases: TGTGCCAGCAGCCAAGTGGCAGATACGCAGTATTTT.